Described below is a single T cell receptor (beta chain) sequence and its context. The antigen it recognizes is unknown. A much larger clone differs by one base, so this may be a read error. The method was PCR. This sample was sequenced with a NextSeq 500. Preparation of bulk TCR libraries followed a previously described approach, with the TCR primers listed in Table S5. Purification of total RNA was performed with the Qiagen AllPrep DNA/RNA kit. Before analysis, reads from multiple sequencing runs of one library were combined. For the original study's pipeline: Reads were retained only if their TCR constant sequence matched exactly, and those retained reads were trimmed to 150 nt and grouped according to their 12-nt molecular barcodes. Reads within each barcode group were sub-clustered using a 15% Levenshtein threshold, and quality-weighted consensus sequences were constructed for each RNA molecule. Non-functional sequences were removed, as were lower-count sequences one edit away from another. On the basis of fitting two negative binomial distributions, barcode sub-clusters with fewer than 20% of the maximum read count were discarded. The public reads were reanalyzed by TCRdb: fastp trimming at Q25, MiXCR alignment, in-frame beta chains only. Every entry covers one CDR3 protein and lists the most common genes and DNA from its rows. Clone size and V and J calls follow TCRdb, not the original study. Within this sample are some 320,000 distinct CDR3 sequences, with over 20% of them counted one time only. Together, the top ten hold around 0.76% of the sample.

The germline V gene (reference sequence) specifies DFQATT as CDR1 and SNEGSKA as CDR2. Reading from cysteine to phenylalanine, the CDR3 counts 15 amino acids. The sequence is cut down to CDR3 DNA, 45 bases in frame from base 1. These data come from a study of molecular identifiers for immune sequencing clone quantification (dated by TCRdb to between 2018 and 2020). In the study overall: In a replicate experiment, RNA from roughly 21,000 or 96,000 naive CD8 T cells was split into five aliquots, four of which were sequenced. This methods study used CD8 T cells to benchmark TCR RNA copy counting and molecular-identifier clustering-based TCR repertoire sequencing (MIDCIRS).

Points the paper makes about the study in general: A single cell's worth of spiked-in Jurkat TCR RNA was reported detectable even among one million naive CD8 T cells. When barcode sub-clustering was omitted, TCR diversity was inflated by chimeric consensus sequences, with chimeras reaching as high as 47%. Highly expanded clone sizes could be underestimated because identical TCR molecules may share a barcode. Naive libraries contained spiked-in Jurkat TCR RNA (roughly ten copies' worth), which is not part of the donor repertoire. Modeling gave about three recovered TCR RNA copies per cell versus 8 to 10 by digital PCR, implying 25% to 30% capture efficiency. In CMV-specific effector cells, over 99% of molecules were held by clones above 20 RNA copies, whereas under 1% of molecules were held by such clones in naive cells.

Libraries of naive CD8 T cells were built from about 19,000 to 1,100,000 sorted cells, with 10%, 30% or 50% of the purified RNA used. Naive CD8 T cells were FACS-sorted as CD8+CD4-CCR7+CD45RA+ on a BD FACSAria II into RLT Plus buffer. Detection sensitivity was tested by spiking Jurkat RNA equal to some 11 TCR copies' worth into samples containing roughly 17,000-1,000,000 naive CD8 T cells. CD8 T cells were enriched using RosetteSep CD8+ T Cell Enrichment Cocktail and Ficoll-Paque, and the enriched cells then underwent ACK red cell lysis. This sequence was found in a human donor in good health. Some libraries in this study had Jurkat cell RNA spiked in. The sequenced sample was naive CD8+ T cells from blood, with Jurkat cell RNA spiked in. The cell subset or site label for this specimen denotes: FACS-sorted CD8+CD4-CCR7+CD45RA+ naive T cells. The V gene is TRBV20-1 and the J gene is TRBJ2-3, with TRBD2 matching 7 junction bases. The nucleotide sequence is given as TGCAGTGCTAGAAAAAGCGGGACGCTGTCAGATGCGCAGTATTTT. Translation gives CSARKSGTLSDAQYF.